This TCR beta chain derives from a study of cytomegalovirus exposure and HLA in healthy donors. Study results and caveats: HLA restriction was apparent for most CMV-associated TCR beta chains in a later analysis.

J gave up 8 bases and V 5 bases, and 10 bases lay outside the gene matches. CDR1 is SEHNR, CDR2 FQNEAQ, per germline (reference sequence). The CDR3 length is 15 residues. The PCR was carried out with 60 Vbeta primers and 13 Jbeta primers. Clones were read by immunoSEQ multiplex PCR, and TCRdb kept only the in-frame ones, dropping some. The sample records 150,000 to 200,000 clones, about two thirds being singletons. This clone was picked up a small number of times. Its cognate antigen is unknown. Sequencing was done on a sample of PBMCs. The gene calls are TRBV7-9 and TRBJ2-1; TRBD1 aligns across 9 bases. The source is a woman aged 18-29 years in good health and CMV-seropositive. The CDR3, as DNA: TGTGCCAGCAGCCAAACAGGGGGCCATCGCGATGAGCAGTTCTTC. It yields the protein CASSQTGGHRDEQFF.